This entry lists 11 T cell receptor beta chains sequenced from one sample in a study of blood T cell repertoires in COVID-19. Sequenced by immunoSEQ multiplex PCR; TCRdb stores in-frame clones only, minus some. The data hold about 270,000 clones, with roughly nine tenths observed a single time. The sample taken for sequencing was peripheral blood. The receptors were sampled from a woman aged 25-40 years with COVID-19, enrolled during active disease.

The J gene is TRBJ2-3, the V gene TRBV3-1 (or the pseudogene TRBV3-2); the D gene is possibly TRBD1 (5 bases). In germline, CDR1 is LGHDT, CDR2 YNNKEL (reference sequence). Trimming took off 4 bases at V and 6 bases at J, with 20 bases between the two ends. The CDR3 is 16 residues long. The CDR3 here is CASSPGSKPIKDTQYF. As DNA, the CDR3 is TGTGCCAGCAGCCCAGGGTCTAAACCAATCAAGGATACGCAGTATTTT.

J is TRBJ2-3 and V is TRBV29-1; TRBD2 aligns across 13 bases. The length of the CDR3 is 15 residues. Germline CDR1 is SQVTM and CDR2 is ANQGSEA. With V trimmed by 4 bases and J by 3 bases, 4 bases remained unmatched. The CDR3 nucleotides are TGCAGCGTTGCACTAGCGGGGGGGCGGACAGATACGCAGTATTTT. Amino acid sequence: CSVALAGGRTDTQYF.

This clone was detected only once. This chain links TRBV6-2 or TRBV6-3 with TRBJ2-7; D is undetermined. The germline V and J ends were trimmed by 0 bases and 1 base, with 7 bases remaining between them. Per germline, CDR1 MNHEY and CDR2 SVGEGT. This CDR3 has 14 amino acids. The CDR3 here is CASSYSHGSYEQYF. The CDR3 DNA follows: TGTGCCAGCAGTTACTCGCACGGGTCCTACGAGCAGTACTTC.

The chain recombines TRBV2 with TRBJ2-7; perhaps TRBD1 as D (5 bases). Germline V gives CDR1 SNHLY, CDR2 FYNNEI. The CDR3 covers 15 residues. With 6 bases removed from V and 3 bases from J, the gap between germline ends came to 18 bases. CDR3 region: CASSDSGILLYEQYF. The CDR3 nucleotides are TGTGCCAGCAGCGATTCAGGGATCTTGCTCTACGAGCAGTACTTC.

This chain links TRBV19 with TRBJ2-7; D might be TRBD1 (6 bases). Deletions cut 2 bases from V and 5 bases from J, with 25 bases between. Germline-derived CDR1 and CDR2 are LNHDA and SQIVND (reference sequence). This CDR3 has 18 amino acids. CDR3 residues: CASSIWAGAVLSPDEQYF. CDR3 bases: TGTGCCAGTAGTATATGGGCAGGGGCAGTACTATCCCCAGACGAGCAGTACTTC.

The chain's CDR3 is CATSRRTGASEQYF. The CDR3 DNA follows: TGTGCCACCAGCAGAAGGACAGGGGCCTCCGAGCAGTACTTC. The chain uses TRBV15 and TRBJ2-7, with 9 positions matching TRBD1. The CDR3 is 14 residues long. Germline loops: CDR1 LNHNV, CDR2 YYDKDF (reference sequence). V shed 2 bases and J 6 bases; nucleotides not matched to a gene: 5.

This chain links TRBV4-1 with TRBJ1-5; D unclear. The V end lost 5 bases, the J end lost 7 bases, and 12 bases lay between the germline ends. Per germline, CDR1 MGHRA and CDR2 YSYEKL. CDR3 size: 13 residues. Written as DNA, the CDR3 is TGCGCCAGCAGCGGGATCGGCGGGCAGCCCCAGCATTTT. It translates to CASSGIGGQPQHF.

V and J are TRBV7-2 and TRBJ2-5; 9 positions match TRBD1. The CDR3 extends over 15 amino acids. Trimming at V came to 7 bases and at J to 5 bases, leaving 11 bases not matched to a gene. Germline assignment: CDR1 SGHTA and CDR2 FQGNSA. CDR3: CASMLLQGAWETQYF. As DNA, the CDR3 is TGTGCCAGCATGCTCTTACAGGGGGCCTGGGAGACCCAGTACTTC.

The chain uses TRBV7-2 and TRBJ2-1; 7 bases are a match to TRBD1. Germline values: CDR1 SGHTA, CDR2 FQGNSA. This CDR3 has 14 residues. Trimming took 7 bases from V and 1 from J; bases not matched to a gene: 4. DNA for the CDR3: TGTGCCAGCATCCCGGACAGGTCCTACAATGAGCAGTTCTTC. Translation: CASIPDRSYNEQFF.

This clone showed up just a few times. The chain is built from TRBV19 and TRBJ1-2; 9 bases align to TRBD1. CDR3 length: 16 amino acids. J lost 1 base, V lost 2 bases, and 5 bases had no gene match. Germline loops: CDR1 LNHDA, CDR2 SQIVND (reference sequence). The CDR3 loop reads CASSITTGGFNYGYTF. CDR3 coding DNA: TGTGCCAGTAGTATAACCACAGGGGGCTTTAACTATGGCTACACCTTC.

This rearrangement joins TRBV5-4 to TRBJ2-5, with D tentatively TRBD2 (7 bases). The germline V gene has CDR1 SGHNT and CDR2 YYREEE (reference sequence). Trimming left V 0 bases short and J 2 bases short, with 17 bases between. The CDR3 is 17 amino acids. DNA of the CDR3: TGTGCCAGCAGCTTGGTCAAGATGGCGGGGGCTCAAGAGACCCAGTACTTC. Translated: CASSLVKMAGAQETQYF.